Reported below is one T cell receptor beta chain. Its antigen is still unknown. Naive CD8 cells were CD45RO-negative, positively selected for CCR7, excluding terminally differentiated effector memory CD45RA+ cells. Nashville, Tennessee was home to all donors, who were Caucasian adults. This CDR3 contains 14 residues. Between the trimmed V and J ends, which lost 4 bases and 2 bases, there was a span of 12 bases. The germline V gene has CDR1 SEHNR and CDR2 FQNEAQ (reference sequence). The record originates from a study of shared clonotypes between healthy human individuals. The authors' processing: ImmunoSEQ yielded junction-only sequences lacking quality scores, so filtering differed. Generated by immunoSEQ multiplex PCR, the TCRdb table keeps only in-frame clones and is missing some. V and J calls and clone size are as listed in that table; D and trimming were resolved from the DNA. Here the sample spans about 680,000 clones, about 90% being singletons.

Overall study findings and caveats: Limitation of the genetic and exposure-history diversity represented came from the few donors. Naive CD4 clonotype sharing across a handful of donors was roughly 5%.

Sequenced input: naive CD8+ T cells sorted from blood. V and J are TRBV7-9 and TRBJ2-7; perhaps TRBD1 as D (6 bases). The receptor was derived from a man aged 30 to 39 in good health. The CDR3 nucleotides are TGTGCCAGCAGCTGGGGCAACAGGGCCTACGAGCAGTACTTC. Its protein is CASSWGNRAYEQYF.